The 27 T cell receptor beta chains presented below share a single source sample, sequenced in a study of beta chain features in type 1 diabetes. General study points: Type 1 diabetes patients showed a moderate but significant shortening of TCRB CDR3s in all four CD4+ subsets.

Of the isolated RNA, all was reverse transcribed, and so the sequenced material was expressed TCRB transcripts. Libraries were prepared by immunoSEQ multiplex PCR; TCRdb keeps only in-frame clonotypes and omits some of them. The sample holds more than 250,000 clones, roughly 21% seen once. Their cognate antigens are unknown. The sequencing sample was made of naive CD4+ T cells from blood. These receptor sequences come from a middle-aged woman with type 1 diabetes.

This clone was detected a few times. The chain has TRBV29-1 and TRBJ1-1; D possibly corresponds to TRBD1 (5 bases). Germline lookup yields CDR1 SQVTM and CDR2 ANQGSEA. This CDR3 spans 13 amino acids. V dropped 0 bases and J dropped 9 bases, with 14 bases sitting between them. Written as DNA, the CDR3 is TGCAGCGTTGAAGATCGTCAGGGCGAGAAAGCTTTCTTT. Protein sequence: CSVEDRQGEKAFF.

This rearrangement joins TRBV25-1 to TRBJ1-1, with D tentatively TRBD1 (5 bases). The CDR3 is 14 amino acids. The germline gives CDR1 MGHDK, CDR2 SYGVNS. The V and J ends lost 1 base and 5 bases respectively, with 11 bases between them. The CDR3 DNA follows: TGTGCCAGCAGTGAATGGGCGACAGAAACTGAAGCTTTCTTT. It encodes CASSEWATETEAFF.

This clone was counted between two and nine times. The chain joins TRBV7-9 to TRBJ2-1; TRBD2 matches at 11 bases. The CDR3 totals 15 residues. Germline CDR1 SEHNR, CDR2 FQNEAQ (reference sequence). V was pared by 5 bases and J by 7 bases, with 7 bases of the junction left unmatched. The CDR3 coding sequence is TGTGCCAGCAGCAACCAGGGACTAGCGGAAAATGAGCAGTTCTTC. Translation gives CASSNQGLAENEQFF.

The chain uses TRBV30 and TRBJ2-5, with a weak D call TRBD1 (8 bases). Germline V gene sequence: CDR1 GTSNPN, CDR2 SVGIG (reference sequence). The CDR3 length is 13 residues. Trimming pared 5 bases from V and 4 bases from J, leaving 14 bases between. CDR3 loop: CAWGQGGTETQYF. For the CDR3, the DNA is TGTGCCTGGGGACAGGGAGGGACAGAGACCCAGTACTTC.

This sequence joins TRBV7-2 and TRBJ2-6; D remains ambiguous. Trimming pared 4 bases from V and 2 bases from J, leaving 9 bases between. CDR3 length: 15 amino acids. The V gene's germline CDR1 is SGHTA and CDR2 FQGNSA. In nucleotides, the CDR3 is TGTGCCAGCAGCTCGACAAACGCTGGGGCCAACGTCCTGACTTTC. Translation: CASSSTNAGANVLTF.

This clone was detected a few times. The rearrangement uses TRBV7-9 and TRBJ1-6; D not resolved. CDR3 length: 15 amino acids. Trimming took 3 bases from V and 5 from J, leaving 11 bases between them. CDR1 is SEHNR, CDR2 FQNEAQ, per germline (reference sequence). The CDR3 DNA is TGTGCCAGCAGCTTGCCGGGAACCCATAATTCACCCCTCCACTTT. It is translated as CASSLPGTHNSPLHF. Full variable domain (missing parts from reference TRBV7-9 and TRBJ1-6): DTGVSQNPRHKITKRGQNVTFRCDPISEHNRLYWYRQTLGQGPEFLTYFQNEAQLEKSRLLSDRFSAERPKGSFSTLEIQRTEQGDSAMYLCASSLPGTHNSPLHFGNGTRLTVT.

This CDR3 reads CASSEGPSTYEQYF. The CDR3 DNA is TGTGCCAGCAGCGAGGGGCCGTCTACCTACGAGCAGTACTTC. The chain has TRBV9 and TRBJ2-7; TRBD1 might be the D (5 bases). Trimming pared 3 bases from V and 2 bases from J, leaving 12 bases between. The germline gives CDR1 SGDLS, CDR2 YYNGEE. The CDR3 totals 14 residues.

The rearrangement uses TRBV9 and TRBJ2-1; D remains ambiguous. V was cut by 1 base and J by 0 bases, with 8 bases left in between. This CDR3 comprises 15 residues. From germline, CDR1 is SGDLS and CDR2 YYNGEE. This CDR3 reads CASSVTGNSYNEQFF. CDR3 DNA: TGTGCCAGCAGCGTAACGGGTAACTCCTACAATGAGCAGTTCTTC.

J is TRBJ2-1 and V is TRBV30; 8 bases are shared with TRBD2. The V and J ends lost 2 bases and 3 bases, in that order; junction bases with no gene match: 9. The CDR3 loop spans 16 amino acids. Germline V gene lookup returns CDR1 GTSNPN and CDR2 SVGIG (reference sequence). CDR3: CAWSFGLASFYNEQFF. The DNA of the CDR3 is TGTGCCTGGAGTTTCGGACTAGCATCTTTCTACAATGAGCAGTTCTTC.

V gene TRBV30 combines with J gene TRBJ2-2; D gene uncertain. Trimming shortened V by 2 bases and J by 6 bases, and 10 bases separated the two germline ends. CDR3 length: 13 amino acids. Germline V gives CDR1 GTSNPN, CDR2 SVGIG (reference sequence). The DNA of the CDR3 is TGTGCCTGGAGTCCTGACGGAGCCGGGGAGCTGTTTTTT. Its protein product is CAWSPDGAGELFF.

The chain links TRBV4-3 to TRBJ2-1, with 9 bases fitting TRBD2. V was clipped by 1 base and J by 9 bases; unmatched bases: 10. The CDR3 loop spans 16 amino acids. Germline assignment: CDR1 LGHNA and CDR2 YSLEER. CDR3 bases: TGCGCCAGCAGCCAAGCCCCGGGACTAGCTTTTGGTGAGCAGTTCTTC. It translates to CASSQAPGLAFGEQFF.

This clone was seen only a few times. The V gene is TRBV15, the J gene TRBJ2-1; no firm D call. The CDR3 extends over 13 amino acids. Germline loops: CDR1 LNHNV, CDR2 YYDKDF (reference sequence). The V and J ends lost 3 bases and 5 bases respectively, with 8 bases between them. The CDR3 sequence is CATSRSRDNEQFF. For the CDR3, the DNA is TGTGCCACCAGCAGGTCCCGGGACAATGAGCAGTTCTTC.

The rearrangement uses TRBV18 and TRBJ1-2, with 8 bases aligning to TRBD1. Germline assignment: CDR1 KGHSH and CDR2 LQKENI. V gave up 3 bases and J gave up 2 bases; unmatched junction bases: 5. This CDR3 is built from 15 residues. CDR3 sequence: CASSPGQGPNYGYTF. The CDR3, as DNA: TGTGCCAGCTCACCCGGACAGGGTCCAAACTATGGCTACACCTTC.

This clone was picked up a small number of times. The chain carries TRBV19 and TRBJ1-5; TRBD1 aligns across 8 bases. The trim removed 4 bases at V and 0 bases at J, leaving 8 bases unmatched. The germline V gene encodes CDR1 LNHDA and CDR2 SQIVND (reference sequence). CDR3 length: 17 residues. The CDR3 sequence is CASSTPGTGNSNQPQHF. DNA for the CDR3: TGTGCCAGTAGTACCCCCGGGACAGGCAATAGCAATCAGCCCCAGCATTTT.

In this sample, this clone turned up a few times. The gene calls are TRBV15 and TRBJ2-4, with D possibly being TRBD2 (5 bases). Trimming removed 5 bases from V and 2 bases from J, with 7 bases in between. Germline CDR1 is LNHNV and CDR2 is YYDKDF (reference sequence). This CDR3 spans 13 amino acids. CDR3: CATSEGSKNIQYF. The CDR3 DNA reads TGTGCCACCAGCGAGGGTTCCAAAAACATTCAGTACTTC.

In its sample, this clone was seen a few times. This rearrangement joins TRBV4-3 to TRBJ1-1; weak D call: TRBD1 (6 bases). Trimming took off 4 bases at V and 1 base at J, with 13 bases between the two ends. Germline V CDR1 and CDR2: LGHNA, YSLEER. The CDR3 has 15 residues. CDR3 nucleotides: TGCGCCAGCAGCCTGACACAGGGCGGGAACACTGAAGCTTTCTTT. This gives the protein CASSLTQGGNTEAFF.

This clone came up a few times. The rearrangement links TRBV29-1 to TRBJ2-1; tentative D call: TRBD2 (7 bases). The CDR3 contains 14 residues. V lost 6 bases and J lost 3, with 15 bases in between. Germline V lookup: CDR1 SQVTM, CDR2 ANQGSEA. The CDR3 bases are TGCAGCGTAGGGGGGGGAGGGTTCTACAATGAGCAGTTCTTC. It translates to CSVGGGGFYNEQFF.

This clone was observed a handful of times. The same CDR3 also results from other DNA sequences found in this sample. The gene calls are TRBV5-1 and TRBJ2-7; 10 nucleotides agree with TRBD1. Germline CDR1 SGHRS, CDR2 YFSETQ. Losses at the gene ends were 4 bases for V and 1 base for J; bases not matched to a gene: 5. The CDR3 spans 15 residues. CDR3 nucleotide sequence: TGCGCCAGCAGCCTGGGACAGGGGTCTTCCTACGAGCAGTACTTC. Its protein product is CASSLGQGSSYEQYF.

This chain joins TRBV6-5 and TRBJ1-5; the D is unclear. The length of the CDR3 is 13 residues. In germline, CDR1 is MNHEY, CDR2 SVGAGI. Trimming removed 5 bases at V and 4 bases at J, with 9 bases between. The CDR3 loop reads CASSRELNQPQHF. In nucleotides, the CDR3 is TGTGCCAGCAGTCGAGAGTTGAATCAGCCCCAGCATTTT.

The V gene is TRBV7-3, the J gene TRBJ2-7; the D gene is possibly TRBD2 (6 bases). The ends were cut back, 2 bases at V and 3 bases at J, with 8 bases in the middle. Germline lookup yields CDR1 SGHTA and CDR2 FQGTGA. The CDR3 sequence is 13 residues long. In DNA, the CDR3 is TGTGCCAGCAGCTTATCGGGGGACTACGAGCAGTACTTC. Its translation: CASSLSGDYEQYF.

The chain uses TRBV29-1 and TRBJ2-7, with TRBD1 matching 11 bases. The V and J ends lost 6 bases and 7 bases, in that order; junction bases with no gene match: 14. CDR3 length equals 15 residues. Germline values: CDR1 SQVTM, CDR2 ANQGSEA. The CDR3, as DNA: TGCAGCGTCGCTGGGGGGACAGGGGGAGTTGGAGAGCAGTACTTC. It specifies CSVAGGTGGVGEQYF.

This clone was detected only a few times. DNA for the CDR3: TGTGCCAGCAGCCTAACTCCGGGACACCCCGTCGGGGAGCTGTTTTTT. It codes for CASSLTPGHPVGELFF. This chain uses TRBV14 with TRBJ2-2, with D tentatively TRBD1 (6 bases). This CDR3 comprises 16 residues. The V gene's germline CDR1 is SGHDN and CDR2 FVKESK. V was pared by 4 bases and J by 7 bases, with 19 bases between.

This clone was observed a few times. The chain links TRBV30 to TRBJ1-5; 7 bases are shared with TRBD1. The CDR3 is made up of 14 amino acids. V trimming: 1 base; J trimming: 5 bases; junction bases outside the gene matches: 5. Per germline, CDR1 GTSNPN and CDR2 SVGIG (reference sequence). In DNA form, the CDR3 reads TGTGCCTGGAGTGCGGGACAGCGGTATCAGCCCCAGCATTTT. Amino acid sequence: CAWSAGQRYQPQHF.

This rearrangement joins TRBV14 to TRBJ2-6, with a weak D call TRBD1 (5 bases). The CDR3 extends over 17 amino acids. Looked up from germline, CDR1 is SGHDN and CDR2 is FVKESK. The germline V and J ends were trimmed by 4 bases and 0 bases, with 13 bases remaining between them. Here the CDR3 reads CASSRQIMSSGANVLTF. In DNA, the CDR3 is TGTGCCAGCAGCCGACAGATCATGAGCTCTGGGGCCAACGTCCTGACTTTC. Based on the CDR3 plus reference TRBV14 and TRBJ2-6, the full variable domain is EAGVTQFPSHSVIEKGQTVTLRCDPISGHDNLYWYRRVMGKEIKFLLHFVKESKQDESGMPNNRFLAERTGGTYSTLKVQPAELEDSGVYFCASSRQIMSSGANVLTFGAGSRLTVL.

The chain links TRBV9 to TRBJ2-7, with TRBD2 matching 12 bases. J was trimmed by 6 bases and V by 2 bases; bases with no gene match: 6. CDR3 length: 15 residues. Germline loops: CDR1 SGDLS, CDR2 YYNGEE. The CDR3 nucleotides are TGTGCCAGCAGCGTCATCGGACTAGCGGGATCCGAGCAGTACTTC. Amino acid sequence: CASSVIGLAGSEQYF.

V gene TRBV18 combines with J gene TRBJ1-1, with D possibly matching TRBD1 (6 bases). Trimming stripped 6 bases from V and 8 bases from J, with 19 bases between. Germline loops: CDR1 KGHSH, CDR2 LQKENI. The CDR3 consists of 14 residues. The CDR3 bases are TGTGCCAGCTCCCTTGTGGGGGCGAGAGGGGAAGCTTTCTTT. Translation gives CASSLVGARGEAFF.

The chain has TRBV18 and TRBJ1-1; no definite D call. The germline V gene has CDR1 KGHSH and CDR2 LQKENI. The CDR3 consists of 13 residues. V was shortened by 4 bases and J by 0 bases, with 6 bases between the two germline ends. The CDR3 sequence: CASSRAMNTEAFF. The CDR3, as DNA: TGTGCCAGCTCACGCGCCATGAACACTGAAGCTTTCTTT.